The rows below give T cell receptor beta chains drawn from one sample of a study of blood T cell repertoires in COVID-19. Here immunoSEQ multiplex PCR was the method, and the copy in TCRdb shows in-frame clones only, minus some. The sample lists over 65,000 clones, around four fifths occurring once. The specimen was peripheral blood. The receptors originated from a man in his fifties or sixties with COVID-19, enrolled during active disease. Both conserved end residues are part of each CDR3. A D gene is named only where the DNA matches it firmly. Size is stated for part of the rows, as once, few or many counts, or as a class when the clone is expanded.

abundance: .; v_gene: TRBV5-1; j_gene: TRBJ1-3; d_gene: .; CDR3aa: CASSSTTSSGNTIYF; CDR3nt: TGCGCCAGCAGCTCTACTACTTCCTCTGGAAACACCATATATTTT
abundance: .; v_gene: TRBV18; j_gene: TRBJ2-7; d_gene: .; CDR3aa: CASSPTQGYEQYF; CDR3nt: TGTGCCAGCTCACCGACACAGGGCTATGAGCAGTACTTC
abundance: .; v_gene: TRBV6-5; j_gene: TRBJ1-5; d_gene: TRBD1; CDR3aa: CASAGQGVKNQPQHF; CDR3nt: TGTGCCAGCGCGGGGCAGGGGGTAAAGAATCAGCCCCAGCATTTT
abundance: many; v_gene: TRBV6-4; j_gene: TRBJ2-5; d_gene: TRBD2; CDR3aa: CASSSSGGEQETQYF; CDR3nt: TGTGCCAGCAGTTCTAGCGGGGGGGAACAAGAGACCCAGTACTTC
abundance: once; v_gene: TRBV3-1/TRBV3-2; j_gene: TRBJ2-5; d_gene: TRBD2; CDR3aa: CASSRFSGTREETQYF; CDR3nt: TGTGCCAGCAGCCGTTTTTCCGGGACTAGGGAAGAGACCCAGTACTTC
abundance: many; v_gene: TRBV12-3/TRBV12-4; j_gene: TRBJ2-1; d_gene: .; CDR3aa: CASSFNNEQFF; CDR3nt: TGTGCCAGCAGTTTTAACAATGAGCAGTTCTTC
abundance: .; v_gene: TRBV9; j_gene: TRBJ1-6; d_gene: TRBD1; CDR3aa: CASTPRTGRDSPLHF; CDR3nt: TGTGCCAGCACACCACGGACAGGGAGGGACTCACCCCTCCACTTT
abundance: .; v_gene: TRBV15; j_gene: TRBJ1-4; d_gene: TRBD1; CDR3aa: CATSRPTTGSEKLFF; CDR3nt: TGTGCCACCAGCAGACCTACGACAGGGTCGGAAAAACTGTTTTTT
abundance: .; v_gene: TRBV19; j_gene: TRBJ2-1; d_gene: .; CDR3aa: CASSIKVGGSYNEQFF; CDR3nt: TGTGCCAGTAGTATAAAGGTCGGGGGCTCCTACAATGAGCAGTTCTTC
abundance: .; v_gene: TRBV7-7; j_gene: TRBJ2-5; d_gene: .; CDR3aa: CASSLGGRETQYF; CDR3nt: TGTGCTAGCAGCTTAGGAGGGCGGGAGACCCAGTACTTC
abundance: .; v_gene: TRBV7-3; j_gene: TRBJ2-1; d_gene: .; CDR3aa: CASSFSGLGDNEQFF; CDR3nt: TGTGCCAGCAGCTTTTCGGGACTTGGAGACAATGAGCAGTTCTTC
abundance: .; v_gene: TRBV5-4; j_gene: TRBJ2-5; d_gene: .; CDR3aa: CASSLQGGMETQYF; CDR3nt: TGTGCCAGCAGCTTACAGGGTGGTATGGAGACCCAGTACTTC
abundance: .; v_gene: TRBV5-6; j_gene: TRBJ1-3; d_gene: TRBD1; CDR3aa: CASSSSRDRGLTGNTIYF; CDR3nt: TGTGCCAGCAGCTCGTCCCGGGACAGGGGTCTGACTGGAAACACCATATATTTT
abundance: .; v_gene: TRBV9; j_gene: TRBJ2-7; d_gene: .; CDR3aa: CASSVGGGGYSYEQYF; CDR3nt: TGTGCCAGCAGCGTAGGTGGGGGGGGCTACTCCTACGAGCAGTACTTC
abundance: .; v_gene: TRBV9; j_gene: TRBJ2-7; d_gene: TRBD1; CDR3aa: CASSSSPTGSYEQYF; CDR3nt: TGTGCCAGCAGCTCCAGCCCGACAGGGTCGTACGAGCAGTACTTC
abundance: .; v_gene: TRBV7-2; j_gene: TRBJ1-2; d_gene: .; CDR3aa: CASSLRRGWGGYTF; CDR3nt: TGTGCCAGCAGCCTCCGCCGGGGGTGGGGCGGCTACACCTTC
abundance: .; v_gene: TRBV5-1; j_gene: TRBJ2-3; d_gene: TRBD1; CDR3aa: CASSTNRGENTQYF; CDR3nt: TGCGCCAGCAGCACGAACAGGGGAGAGAATACGCAGTATTTT
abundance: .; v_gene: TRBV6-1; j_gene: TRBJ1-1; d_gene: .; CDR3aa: CASSEGRSKNTEAFF; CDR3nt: TGTGCCAGCAGTGAAGGGCGGAGTAAAAACACTGAAGCTTTCTTT
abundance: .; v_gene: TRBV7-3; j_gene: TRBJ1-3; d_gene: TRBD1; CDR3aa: CASSSSTGAGNTIYF; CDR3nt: TGTGCCAGCAGCTCCTCGACAGGGGCTGGAAACACCATATATTTT
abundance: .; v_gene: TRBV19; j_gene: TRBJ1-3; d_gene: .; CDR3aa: CASSINWGEENTIYF; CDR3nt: TGTGCCAGTAGTATCAACTGGGGAGAAGAAAACACCATATATTTT
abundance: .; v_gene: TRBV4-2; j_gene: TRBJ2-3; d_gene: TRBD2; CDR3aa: CASSQGGGTTDTQYF; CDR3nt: TGTGCCAGCAGCCAAGGGGGAGGGACCACAGATACGCAGTATTTT
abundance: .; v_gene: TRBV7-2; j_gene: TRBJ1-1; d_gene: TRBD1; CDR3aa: CASSLRGLAEAFF; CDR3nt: TGTGCCAGCAGCTTAAGGGGGCTCGCTGAAGCTTTCTTT
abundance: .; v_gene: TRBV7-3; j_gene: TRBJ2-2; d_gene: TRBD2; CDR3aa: CASSSSGYTGELFF; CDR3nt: TGTGCCAGCAGCTCTAGCGGGTACACCGGGGAGCTGTTTTTT
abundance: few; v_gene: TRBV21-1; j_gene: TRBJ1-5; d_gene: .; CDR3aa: CASTPGAEGNQPQHF; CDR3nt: TGTGCCAGCACTCCAGGGGCAGAGGGCAATCAGCCCCAGCATTTT
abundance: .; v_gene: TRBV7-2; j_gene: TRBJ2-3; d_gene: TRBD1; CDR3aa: CASRFDRGGSDTQYF; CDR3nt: TGTGCCAGCAGATTCGACAGGGGTGGGTCAGATACGCAGTATTTT
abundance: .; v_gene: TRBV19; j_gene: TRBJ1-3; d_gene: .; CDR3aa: CASSILLTGSGNTIYF; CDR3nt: TGTGCCAGTAGTATACTACTGACGGGGTCTGGAAACACCATATATTTT
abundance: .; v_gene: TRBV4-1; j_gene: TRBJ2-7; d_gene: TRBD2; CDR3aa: CASSQAGGPYEQYF; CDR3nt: TGCGCCAGCAGCCAAGCGGGAGGGCCATACGAGCAGTACTTC
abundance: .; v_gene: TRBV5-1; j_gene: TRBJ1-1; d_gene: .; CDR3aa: CASSLEYRGKGTEAFF; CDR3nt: TGCGCCAGCAGCTTGGAGTATCGGGGAAAGGGCACTGAAGCTTTCTTT
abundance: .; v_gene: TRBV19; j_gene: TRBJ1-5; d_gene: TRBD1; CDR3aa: CASSGGQGGNQPQHF; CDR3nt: TGTGCCAGTAGTGGGGGACAGGGGGGCAATCAGCCCCAGCATTTT
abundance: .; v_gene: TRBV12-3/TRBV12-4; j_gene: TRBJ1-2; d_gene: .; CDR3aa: CASSLKTRGYTF; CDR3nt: TGTGCCAGCAGTTTAAAGACACGAGGCTACACCTTC
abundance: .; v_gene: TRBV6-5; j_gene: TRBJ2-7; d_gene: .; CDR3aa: CASSYPARGGSYEQYF; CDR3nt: TGTGCCAGCAGTTACCCGGCCAGGGGCGGCTCCTACGAGCAGTACTTC
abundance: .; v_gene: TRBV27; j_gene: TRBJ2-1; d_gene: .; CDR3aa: CASNTEGGVRNEQFF; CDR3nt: TGTGCCAGCAATACCGAAGGGGGGGTTCGCAATGAGCAGTTCTTC
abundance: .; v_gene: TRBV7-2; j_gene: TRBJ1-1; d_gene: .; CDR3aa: CASSLVTGNTEAFF; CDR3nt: TGTGCCAGCAGCTTAGTGACAGGGAACACTGAAGCTTTCTTT
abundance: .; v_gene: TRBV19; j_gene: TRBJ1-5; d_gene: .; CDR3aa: CASSIRQFKNQPQHF; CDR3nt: TGTGCCAGTAGTATCCGACAGTTTAAGAATCAGCCCCAGCATTTT
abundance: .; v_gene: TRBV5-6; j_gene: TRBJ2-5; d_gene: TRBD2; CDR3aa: CASSWERGAHKETQYF; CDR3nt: TGTGCCAGCAGCTGGGAGCGGGGGGCACATAAAGAGACCCAGTACTTC
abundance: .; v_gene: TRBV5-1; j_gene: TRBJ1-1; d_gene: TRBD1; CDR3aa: CASSLATGGTEAFF; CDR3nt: TGCGCCAGCAGCTTGGCCACAGGGGGAACTGAAGCTTTCTTT
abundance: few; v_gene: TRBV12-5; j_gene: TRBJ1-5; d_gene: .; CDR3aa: CASGLARANQPQHF; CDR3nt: TGTGCTAGTGGTTTGGCCAGGGCCAATCAGCCCCAGCATTTT
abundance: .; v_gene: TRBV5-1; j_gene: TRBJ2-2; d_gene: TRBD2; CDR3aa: CASSLTSGYTGELFF; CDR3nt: TGCGCCAGCAGCTTGACTAGCGGATATACCGGGGAGCTGTTTTTT
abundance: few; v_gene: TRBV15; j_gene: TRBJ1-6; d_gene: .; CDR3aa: CATSVGAWNSPLHF; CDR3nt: TGTGCCACCAGCGTGGGGGCCTGGAATTCACCCCTCCACTTT
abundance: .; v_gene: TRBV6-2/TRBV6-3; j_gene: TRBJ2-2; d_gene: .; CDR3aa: CASSLSAGELFF; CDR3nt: TGTGCCAGCAGTCTCTCGGCCGGGGAGCTGTTTTTT